The 15 T cell receptor beta chains below come from one sample, sequenced in a study of blood T cell repertoires in COVID-19. Only in-frame clones appear in the TCRdb table, and some are missing; sequencing was by immunoSEQ multiplex PCR. Of approximately 91,000 clones listed, about four fifths are singletons. The sample was peripheral blood. These receptors originate from a woman older than 75 with acute or convalescent COVID-19.

DNA of the CDR3: TGTGCTAGTGCCCTCGGGGGGGTGTACGAGCAGTACTTC. This gives the protein CASALGGVYEQYF. The chain uses TRBV12-5 and TRBJ2-7, with 8 bases that match TRBD2. J was trimmed by 4 bases and V by 7 bases; bases with no gene match: 6. This CDR3 is built from 13 residues. Per the germline V gene, CDR1 is LGHNT and CDR2 is FRNRAP.

The chain is built from TRBV24-1 and TRBJ2-1, with TRBD2 identical over 12 bases. The germline V gene has CDR1 KGHDR and CDR2 SFDVKD. J was trimmed by 8 bases and V by 6 bases; bases with no gene match: 7. The CDR3 is made up of 15 amino acids. CDR3 protein: CATSQTSGRLDEQFF. Here the CDR3 DNA reads TGTGCCACCAGTCAAACTAGCGGGAGGCTAGATGAGCAGTTCTTC.

The V and J genes are TRBV5-4 and TRBJ2-5; a possible D gene is TRBD1 (5 bases). Germline CDR1 SGHNT, CDR2 YYREEE (reference sequence). The CDR3 runs 14 residues. V was cut by 0 bases and J by 4 bases, with 10 bases left in between. The CDR3 nucleotides read TGTGCCAGCAGCTTGGATCAGGGTAGAGAGACCCAGTACTTC. Translating gives CASSLDQGRETQYF.

The chain couples TRBV7-9 to TRBJ1-2; TRBD1 matches 8 bases. Unmatched junction bases numbered 7, after V lost 5 bases and J lost 8 bases. There are 13 residues in the CDR3. Germline V gene lookup returns CDR1 SEHNR and CDR2 FQNEAQ (reference sequence). The CDR3 sequence: CASSITQGDGYTF. DNA of the CDR3: TGTGCCAGCAGCATTACACAGGGGGACGGCTACACCTTC.

The chain carries TRBV3-1 (or the pseudogene TRBV3-2) and TRBJ2-7; D not certain. Germline assignment: CDR1 LGHDT and CDR2 YNNKEL (reference sequence). The CDR3 covers 15 residues. V gave up 4 bases and J gave up 2 bases, with 15 bases separating them. This CDR3 reads CASSLMHRSTYEQYF. In nucleotides, the CDR3 is TGTGCCAGCAGCCTCATGCACCGGTCCACCTACGAGCAGTACTTC.

The chain couples TRBV6-2 or TRBV6-3 to TRBJ1-5, with 7 bases fitting TRBD1. V shed 2 bases, J shed 5 bases, and the junction held 12 bases outside the gene matches. Per the germline V gene, CDR1 is MNHEY and CDR2 is SVGEGT. CDR3 size: 17 residues. The CDR3 DNA follows: TGTGCCAGCAGTTACGGGGGCAGGGGGACGATGGATCAGCCCCAGCATTTT. Translated: CASSYGGRGTMDQPQHF.

The genes are TRBV5-1 and TRBJ2-5; 7 positions agree with TRBD1. Trimming cost V 4 bases and J 5 bases; bases outside gene matches: 8. The CDR3 loop spans 14 amino acids. Germline loops: CDR1 SGHRS, CDR2 YFSETQ. The CDR3 DNA is TGCGCCAGCAGCGCTTACAGGGGATGGGAGACCCAGTACTTC. As protein: CASSAYRGWETQYF. The whole variable domain, filled in from reference TRBV5-1 and TRBJ2-5, reads KAGVTQTPRYLIKTRGQQVTLSCSPISGHRSVSWYQQTPGQGLQFLFEYFSETQRNKGNFPGRFSGRQFSNSRSEMNVSTLELGDSALYLCASSAYRGWETQYFGPGTRLLVL.

This rearrangement joins TRBV2 to TRBJ2-5; TRBD1 might be the D (5 bases). Germline loops: CDR1 SNHLY, CDR2 FYNNEI. V was trimmed by 7 bases and J by 1 base, leaving 13 bases between them. The CDR3 runs 14 residues. CDR3 sequence: CASNPQALQETQYF. The CDR3 DNA is TGTGCCAGCAACCCACAGGCCCTCCAAGAGACCCAGTACTTC.

This clone has only a few counts. The J gene is TRBJ1-6, the V gene TRBV27; 8 positions match TRBD1. Looked up from germline, CDR1 is MNHEY and CDR2 is SMNVEV (reference sequence). J lost 3 bases, V lost 11 bases, and 3 bases had no gene match. The CDR3 extends over 13 amino acids. The CDR3 nucleotides read TGTGCCGCCAGGGGGCTCTATAATTCACCCCTCCACTTT. Amino acid sequence: CAARGLYNSPLHF.

V and J are TRBV7-3 and TRBJ2-7; D not resolved. The CDR3 length is 9 residues. Germline V CDR1 and CDR2: SGHTA, FQGTGA. V was pared by 10 bases and J by 5 bases, with 6 bases between. CDR3 nucleotide sequence: TGTGCCAACTTTCACGAGCAGTACTTC. Translating it yields CANFHEQYF.

The rearrangement links TRBV7-6 to TRBJ2-7; D not certain. Germline loops: CDR1 SGHVS, CDR2 FNYEAQ. Trimming stripped 2 bases from V and 7 bases from J, with 9 bases between. The CDR3 sequence is 12 residues long. The CDR3 DNA follows: TGTGCCAGCAGCTTAACGTCGGGTGAGCAGTACTTC. Translating gives CASSLTSGEQYF.

This clone was recorded a few times. The V gene is TRBV30, the J gene TRBJ2-1; D is undetermined. Germline V lookup: CDR1 GTSNPN, CDR2 SVGIG (reference sequence). Trimming removed 5 bases from V and 9 bases from J, with 8 bases in between. This CDR3 comprises 10 residues. CDR3 loop: CAWAGPEQFF. In nucleotides, the CDR3 is TGTGCCTGGGCAGGTCCTGAGCAGTTCTTC. The full variable domain, in which reference TRBV30 and TRBJ2-1 provide the parts outside the CDR3, is SQTIHQWPATLVQPVGSPLSLECTVEGTSNPNLYWYRQAAGRGLQLLFYSVGIGQISSEVPQNLSASRPQDRQFILSSKKLLLSDSGFYLCAWAGPEQFFGPGTRLTVL.

The chain combines TRBV4-2 with TRBJ2-7, with D possibly TRBD1 on 5 matching bases. Germline assignment: CDR1 LGHNA and CDR2 YNFKEQ. CDR3 length equals 17 residues. V lost 0 bases to trimming and J lost 5 bases, with 20 bases between them. The CDR3: CASSQDRIGSGFHEQYF. The DNA of the CDR3 is TGTGCCAGCAGCCAAGATCGAATAGGATCAGGGTTCCACGAGCAGTACTTC.

CDR3 protein: CASSLGRGRAFF. The CDR3 region has the DNA TGTGCCAGCAGCCTAGGCAGGGGAAGAGCTTTCTTT. The chain couples TRBV28 to TRBJ1-1; possible D gene TRBD1, 6 bases. This CDR3 comprises 12 residues. With 6 bases removed from V and 10 bases from J, the gap between germline ends came to 15 bases. Germline V gene data show CDR1 as MDHEN and CDR2 as SYDVKM.

The chain is built from TRBV19 and TRBJ1-2; tentatively, D is TRBD1 (5 bases). CDR1 LNHDA and CDR2 SQIVND come from the germline V gene (reference sequence). CDR3 length: 13 amino acids. Trimming removed 4 bases from V and 2 bases from J, with 8 bases in between. DNA for the CDR3: TGTGCCAGTAGTACGGGGGGAAACTATGGCTACACCTTC. This translates into CASSTGGNYGYTF. Variable domain in full (rest from reference TRBV19 and TRBJ1-2): DGGITQSPKYLFRKEGQNVTLSCEQNLNHDAMYWYRQDPGQGLRLIYYSQIVNDFQKGDIAEGYSVSREKKESFPLTVTSAQKNPTAFYLCASSTGGNYGYTFGSGTRLTVV.